What follows are 32 T cell receptor beta chains derived from one specimen sequenced in a study of beta chain features in type 1 diabetes. Their recognized antigens are unknown. TCRB transcripts that were expressed got sequenced, as all of the isolated RNA had been reverse transcribed. Only in-frame clones appear in the TCRdb table, and some are missing; sequencing was by immunoSEQ multiplex PCR. The data show 250,000 to 300,000 clones, around 22% seen once. Study-wide points: People with Type 1 diabetes carried modestly yet significantly shorter TCRB CDR3s in all four CD4+ subsets.

Sample: naive CD4+ T cells from blood. The receptors were gathered from a woman in her 30s with type 1 diabetes.

The rearrangement links TRBV6-5 to TRBJ1-2; maybe TRBD1 (6 bases). Germline V gives CDR1 MNHEY, CDR2 SVGAGI. Trimming removed 5 bases at V and 1 base at J, with 14 bases between. The CDR3 is 15 residues long. In DNA form, the CDR3 reads TGTGCCAGCAGTAGATTCCTCAGGGGTAACTATGGCTACACCTTC. Its protein is CASSRFLRGNYGYTF.

This clone has a handful of counts. V gene TRBV6-6 combines with J gene TRBJ2-1; D is ambiguous. Trimming pared 7 bases from V and 5 bases from J, leaving 15 bases between. In germline, CDR1 is MNHNY, CDR2 SVGAGI (reference sequence). The CDR3 length is 14 residues. CDR3 residues: CASTLPGPNNEQFF. The CDR3 nucleotides are TGTGCCAGCACCCTGCCTGGGCCGAACAATGAGCAGTTCTTC.

This clone was detected once. The rearrangement joins TRBV30 to TRBJ2-1; 10 bases map to TRBD2. The CDR3 has 13 amino acids. CDR1 and CDR2 from the germline V gene are GTSNPN and SVGIG (reference sequence). Trimming removed 0 bases from V and 15 bases from J; junction bases left unmatched: 8. The CDR3 reads CAWSVRTSGGLFF. The CDR3 coding sequence is TGTGCCTGGAGTGTAAGGACTAGCGGAGGCCTGTTCTTC.

This clone was found a few times. The chain recombines TRBV10-3 with TRBJ2-2, with 11 bases lining up with TRBD2. V shed 9 bases, J shed 2 bases, and the junction held 2 bases outside the gene matches. The CDR3 spans 14 residues. The germline V gene encodes CDR1 ENHRY and CDR2 SYGVKD. As DNA, the CDR3 is TGTGCCATGGGACTAGCGGATAACACCGGGGAGCTGTTTTTT. Translated, it gives CAMGLADNTGELFF.

V usage is TRBV7-9 and J usage is TRBJ2-1, with TRBD2 identical over 13 bases. The junction had 1 base not matched to a gene; V was cut back by 5 bases and J by 0 bases. The germline gives CDR1 SEHNR, CDR2 FQNEAQ (reference sequence). This CDR3 region has 16 residues. The CDR3 DNA sequence: TGTGCCAGCAGCCGGACTAGCGGGAGCTCCTACAATGAGCAGTTCTTC. Amino acids: CASSRTSGSSYNEQFF. The whole variable domain, remainder taken from reference TRBV7-9 and TRBJ2-1, is DTGVSQNPRHKITKRGQNVTFRCDPISEHNRLYWYRQTLGQGPEFLTYFQNEAQLEKSRLLSDRFSAERPKGSFSTLEIQRTEQGDSAMYLCASSRTSGSSYNEQFFGPGTRLTVL.

The chain recombines TRBV6-6 with TRBJ2-7; tentatively, D is TRBD2 (6 bases). Trimming left V 9 bases short and J 2 bases short, with 11 bases between. The CDR3 loop spans 12 amino acids. Germline lookup yields CDR1 MNHNY and CDR2 SVGAGI (reference sequence). In DNA form, the CDR3 reads TGTGCCAGTACCGCTAGCGCCTACGAGCAGTACTTC. It codes for CASTASAYEQYF.

The chain carries TRBV27 and TRBJ1-1, with 9 positions matching TRBD1. In germline, CDR1 is MNHEY, CDR2 SMNVEV (reference sequence). J gave up 0 bases and V 4 bases, and 6 bases lay outside the gene matches. The CDR3 is 16 residues long. CDR3: CASSYHRGLVNTEAFF. The CDR3 DNA follows: TGTGCCAGCAGTTACCACAGGGGGCTGGTGAACACTGAAGCTTTCTTT.

CDR3 amino acids: CASSQGRGGTGKTEAFF. CDR3 in DNA: TGCGCCAGCAGCCAAGGTAGGGGGGGGACAGGGAAGACTGAAGCTTTCTTT. The chain joins TRBV4-1 to TRBJ1-1, with 9 positions matching TRBD1. J was trimmed by 5 bases and V by 1 base; bases with no gene match: 11. CDR1 and CDR2 from the germline V gene are MGHRA and YSYEKL. The CDR3 length is 17 residues.

This clone has more than one count but fewer than ten. The rearrangement joins TRBV29-1 to TRBJ2-3; no clear D. The ends were cut back, 2 bases at V and 2 bases at J, with 11 bases in the middle. This CDR3 has 14 amino acids. The V gene's germline CDR1 is SQVTM and CDR2 ANQGSEA. This chain's CDR3 is CSVEMPTHTDTQYF. In DNA form, the CDR3 reads TGCAGCGTTGAAATGCCCACACACACAGATACGCAGTATTTT.

In its sample, this clone was seen a few times. The V call is TRBV7-9, the J call TRBJ1-1; possible D gene TRBD1, 6 bases. Germline CDR1 reads SEHNR; CDR2 reads FQNEAQ (reference sequence). This CDR3 has 11 amino acids. Trimming removed 4 bases at V and 8 bases at J, with 8 bases between. The CDR3 here is CASSSGQEAFF. The CDR3, as DNA: TGTGCCAGCAGCTCCGGACAGGAAGCTTTCTTT.

The chain uses TRBV15 and TRBJ1-3; 7 bases fit TRBD1. CDR3 length: 16 amino acids. Per the germline V gene, CDR1 is LNHNV and CDR2 is YYDKDF (reference sequence). V gave up 1 base and J gave up 0 bases; unmatched junction bases: 3. CDR3 sequence: CATSRGGQASGNTIYF. The CDR3 DNA is TGTGCCACCAGCAGAGGAGGACAGGCCTCTGGAAACACCATATATTTT.

The V and J genes are TRBV20-1 and TRBJ1-4; the D is unclear. V lost 3 bases to trimming and J lost 8 bases, with 7 bases between them. Germline V gene data show CDR1 as DFQATT and CDR2 as SNEGSKA (reference sequence). The CDR3 totals 11 residues. CDR3 in DNA: TGCAGTGCTAGGGGGAGAGAAAAACTGTTTTTT. Protein product: CSARGREKLFF.

This clone was counted between two and nine times. V usage is TRBV11-2 and J usage is TRBJ2-1; TRBD2 matches 8 bases. After removal of 1 base from V and 8 bases from J, the junction contained 7 bases not matched to a gene. Germline loops: CDR1 SGHAT, CDR2 FQNNGV. The CDR3 runs 15 residues. CDR3 residues: CASSLAGGPGDEQFF. CDR3 in DNA: TGTGCCAGCAGCTTAGCGGGAGGGCCGGGAGATGAGCAGTTCTTC.

This clone was recorded a few times. This chain joins TRBV28 and TRBJ2-7, with 10 bases that match TRBD2. The V and J ends lost 2 bases and 6 bases, in that order; junction bases with no gene match: 7. Per the germline V gene, CDR1 is MDHEN and CDR2 is SYDVKM. The CDR3 is made up of 15 amino acids. This CDR3 is CASSLIASGRGEQYF. The CDR3 DNA is TGTGCCAGCAGTTTAATCGCTAGCGGGAGAGGCGAGCAGTACTTC.

This clone is a singleton in its sample. J is TRBJ2-1 and V is TRBV27; 12 bases fit TRBD2. This CDR3 has 17 amino acids. CDR1 MNHEY and CDR2 SMNVEV come from the germline V gene (reference sequence). V lost 5 bases, J lost 4 bases, and 9 bases stayed unmatched. The CDR3: CASSPGLAGTIYNEQFF. CDR3 DNA: TGTGCCAGCAGTCCAGGACTAGCGGGAACCATATACAATGAGCAGTTCTTC.

This clone was counted between two and nine times. The chain links TRBV28 to TRBJ2-7; perhaps TRBD2 as D (5 bases). The CDR3 contains 14 residues. Germline CDR1 MDHEN, CDR2 SYDVKM. V gave up 9 bases and J gave up 4 bases, with 19 bases separating them. CDR3 DNA sequence: TGTGCCAGTACGGGAACCTGGGTGGGTTACGAGCAGTACTTC. Its protein product is CASTGTWVGYEQYF.

Note on this clone: Other nucleotide sequences from this sample produce the same CDR3. The rearrangement joins TRBV9 to TRBJ1-1; D possibly corresponds to TRBD1 (5 bases). The V end was cut by 0 bases, the J end by 7 bases, with 7 bases between. The CDR3 consists of 12 residues. CDR1 is SGDLS, CDR2 YYNGEE, per germline. The CDR3 coding sequence is TGTGCCAGCAGCGTAGGGCAGGGTGAAGCTTTCTTT. Encoded protein: CASSVGQGEAFF.

In DNA form, the CDR3 reads TGTGCCAGCAGTGACGGACTAGCGGGGTACAATGAGCAGTTCTTC. The encoded protein is CASSDGLAGYNEQFF. V and J are TRBV6-4 and TRBJ2-1; 12 bases are shared with TRBD2. CDR1 is MRHNA and CDR2 is SNTAGT in the germline V gene. Trimming at V came to 2 bases and at J to 4 bases, leaving 0 bases not matched to a gene. This CDR3 is built from 15 residues.

V usage is TRBV5-1 and J usage is TRBJ2-7, with TRBD1 matching over 8 bases. With V trimmed by 4 bases and J by 2 bases, 5 bases remained unmatched. In germline, CDR1 is SGHRS, CDR2 YFSETQ. This CDR3 is built from 14 residues. CDR3 sequence (DNA): TGCGCCAGCAGCAGGGGACAGGATACCTACGAGCAGTACTTC. It specifies CASSRGQDTYEQYF.

The chain has TRBV4-2 and TRBJ1-5, with D possibly matching TRBD1 (6 bases). Looked up from germline, CDR1 is LGHNA and CDR2 is YNFKEQ. There are 16 residues in the CDR3. Trimming removed 4 bases from V and 7 bases from J, with 20 bases in between. CDR3 coding DNA: TGTGCCAGCAGCCGAGAACGGACAGTTGTGGGGCAGCCCCAGCATTTT. This encodes CASSRERTVVGQPQHF.

This clone was counted between two and nine times. This rearrangement joins TRBV27 to TRBJ2-7; the match to TRBD2 covers 16 bases. Losses at the gene ends were 5 bases for V and 1 base for J; bases not matched to a gene: 5. The CDR3 is made up of 17 amino acids. Germline V lookup: CDR1 MNHEY, CDR2 SMNVEV (reference sequence). The CDR3 reads CASSRGLAGGPSYEQYF. DNA for the CDR3: TGTGCCAGCAGTAGGGGACTAGCGGGAGGGCCTTCCTACGAGCAGTACTTC.

This clone appeared a few times. The chain couples TRBV29-1 to TRBJ2-6, with D possibly matching TRBD1 (5 bases). Germline values: CDR1 SQVTM, CDR2 ANQGSEA. The germline V and J ends were trimmed by 6 bases and 4 bases, with 10 bases remaining between them. The CDR3 is made up of 13 amino acids. Here the CDR3 reads CSVTVAGANVLTF. The CDR3, as DNA: TGCAGCGTGACAGTTGCCGGGGCCAACGTCCTGACTTTC.

This clone was detected a few times. The chain links TRBV25-1 to TRBJ2-5; D unresolved. V was clipped by 2 bases and J by 2 bases, with 6 bases between them. The CDR3 length is 13 residues. CDR1 and CDR2 (germline): MGHDK, SYGVNS. The CDR3 DNA reads TGTGCCAGCAGTGAAGGTACACAAGAGACCCAGTACTTC. Protein product: CASSEGTQETQYF.

This clone has only a few counts. The V call is TRBV20-1, the J call TRBJ2-1; no definite D call. V lost 6 bases, J lost 3 bases, and 3 bases lay in between. Germline V gene sequence: CDR1 DFQATT, CDR2 SNEGSKA (reference sequence). The length of the CDR3 is 10 residues. Written as DNA, the CDR3 is TGCAGTGCCCACTACAATGAGCAGTTCTTC. As protein: CSAHYNEQFF.

The chain carries TRBV29-1 and TRBJ1-4; tentatively, D is TRBD1 (6 bases). The CDR3 contains 10 residues. Trimming stripped 6 bases from V and 13 bases from J, with 12 bases between. Germline V gives CDR1 SQVTM, CDR2 ANQGSEA. The CDR3 is CSVKGEILFF. CDR3 DNA sequence: TGCAGCGTGAAGGGGGAGATACTGTTTTTT.

The DNA of the CDR3 is TGTGCCAGCAGTTTTTCGCGGCTAGCGGGGGATGAGCAGTTCTTC. Residues: CASSFSRLAGDEQFF. The J gene is TRBJ2-1, the V gene TRBV27; 10 bases align to TRBD2. Germline V gene lookup returns CDR1 MNHEY and CDR2 SMNVEV (reference sequence). This CDR3 has 15 amino acids. V lost 3 bases and J lost 8; bases outside the gene matches: 7.

The gene calls are TRBV5-1 and TRBJ1-2, with 8 bases identical to TRBD1. V lost 5 bases to trimming and J lost 1 base; unmatched junction nucleotides: 4. Germline loops: CDR1 SGHRS, CDR2 YFSETQ. The CDR3 extends over 14 amino acids. This chain's CDR3 is CASRTTGGNYGYTF. As DNA, the CDR3 is TGCGCCAGCAGGACAACAGGGGGTAACTATGGCTACACCTTC.

This clone was seen only a few times. V usage is TRBV29-1 and J usage is TRBJ2-2; D call uncertain. CDR3 length: 15 residues. V was pared by 4 bases and J by 1 base, with 13 bases between. In germline, CDR1 is SQVTM, CDR2 ANQGSEA. As DNA, the CDR3 is TGCAGCGTTGCCCTGTCCTCTTGGAACACCGGGGAGCTGTTTTTT. Encoded protein: CSVALSSWNTGELFF.

This clone was counted a few times. The chain has TRBV2 and TRBJ2-3; no clear D gene. Germline CDR1 is SNHLY and CDR2 is FYNNEI. V was shortened by 1 base and J by 8 bases, with 7 bases between the two germline ends. This CDR3 has 12 residues. CDR3 region: CASSEVGRTQYF. The DNA of the CDR3 is TGTGCCAGCAGTGAAGTGGGCCGTACGCAGTATTTT.

This clone has a handful of counts. V usage is TRBV27 and J usage is TRBJ2-6; D is possibly TRBD2 (6 bases). V lost 2 bases and J lost 0, with 8 bases in between. This CDR3 has 16 residues. CDR1 and CDR2 from the germline V gene are MNHEY and SMNVEV (reference sequence). CDR3 residues: CASSLAGSSGANVLTF. In DNA form, the CDR3 reads TGTGCCAGCAGTTTAGCGGGGAGCTCTGGGGCCAACGTCCTGACTTTC.

This clone was counted a few times. This rearrangement joins TRBV7-9 to TRBJ1-2, with TRBD1 as a possible D gene (6 bases). V lost 5 bases, J lost 5 bases, and 15 bases lay in between. CDR1 SEHNR and CDR2 FQNEAQ come from the germline V gene (reference sequence). The CDR3 has 14 residues. Written as DNA, the CDR3 is TGTGCCAGCAGCCCAGGGGACCCCCTATATGGCTACACCTTC. Amino acids: CASSPGDPLYGYTF.

This clone has a handful of counts. The chain employs TRBV11-2 and TRBJ2-5; 10 nucleotides align to TRBD2. CDR1 SGHAT and CDR2 FQNNGV come from the germline V gene. CDR3 length: 15 amino acids. V lost 1 base to trimming and J lost 2 bases; unmatched junction nucleotides: 1. CDR3 residues: CASSLGAGGQETQYF. The CDR3 nucleotides read TGTGCCAGCAGCTTAGGAGCGGGAGGGCAAGAGACCCAGTACTTC.